The source of this TCR beta chain is a study of naive and memory T cell subsets (dated by TCRdb to the late 2010s). In the study overall: An open-source, UMI-based TCR alpha and beta sequencing pipeline was applied to sorted naive and memory peripheral blood T cell subsets. The functional CMV T cell responses agreed completely with IgG serology results. RNA was DNase-treated and reverse transcribed with TCR constant-region primers, mostly using SuperScript III.

What the research found in general, with its limitations: The repertoire findings for the naive and memory subsets could not be validated against a ground truth, as none was available. The abundance of TCRs followed a power law with an exponent that differed between naive and memory subsets yet stayed consistent across the three individuals. Clonotypes were defined as single alpha or beta chain sequences, not paired alpha/beta receptors. RNA-based TCR counts may be affected by expression changes linked to T cell activation and differentiation. After error correction, over 95% of naive TCR sequences appeared only once, giving much steeper abundance distributions than memory subsets. In both CD4 and CD8 cells, going from naive through CM, EM and EMRA, the Gini index went up while Shannon and inverse Simpson diversity went down.

TCR alpha and beta chain libraries were amplified separately from the second PCR step onward. The CMV status of each donor was determined by measuring IFNgamma production from CD4+ T cells after fresh PBMCs had been stimulated overnight with CMV viral lysate. Using Miltenyi beads, CD4 T cells were first positively selected, and CD8 T cells were then positively selected from the CD4-negative fraction. Cells stained for CD3, CD4, CD8, CD45RA, CD27 and a live/dead dye were sorted on a BD Aria II into four subsets by CD45RA and CD27. Three healthy volunteers provided blood, and the blood of each volunteer was split into CD4 and CD8 T cells and then into four differentiation subsets. Roughly 0.12 L of peripheral blood was taken from each donor, and PBMC were separated by density-gradient centrifugation on Ficoll-Paque PLUS. The sorted cells were lysed in RLT buffer, after which RNA was extracted using a Qiagen RNeasy kit and kept at -80 degrees C.

The germline V gene provides CDR1 MNHNS and CDR2 SASEGT. From its cysteine to its phenylalanine, the CDR3 spans 14 amino acids. Left in the record is the CDR3 DNA by itself, 42 bases read in frame from the first base. Ends trimmed: V by 6 bases, J by 4 bases; bases unmatched to a gene: 8. Details on this clonotype: This clone's antigen is unknown. It has no much larger one-base neighbor in the sample; base qualities were not kept.

Libraries were built with UMI-ligation and nested PCR. To cover both TRBC1 and TRBC2, the beta constant-region primer consisted of an equimolar mix of two oligonucleotides. The ligated cDNA went through four rounds of PCR with nested alpha and beta constant-region primers together with the SP2 primer. A single-stranded oligonucleotide bearing the SP2 primer plus a 12-nucleotide UMI was ligated onto the 3' end of the cDNA by T4 RNA ligase 1. The ligation reaction was kept at 16 degrees C for roughly 18-24 hours. To avoid over-amplification, PCR2 was usually performed as a SYBR Green qPCR and halted once a predetermined threshold was reached. Apart from the first purification, every purification step used Agencourt AMPure XP magnetic beads. Library amounts were measured by Qubit and library quality was assessed on a TapeStation, where the main peak was expected at around 650 bp. Sequencing of the pooled libraries was done on an Illumina MiSeq using v2 2x251 paired-end kits, which typically yielded roughly 0.9-2.2 million reads per sample. Each sample's library went into the pool at roughly 4.4 nM, and about 5-7.5% PhiX was added to help with cluster recognition. The study's own analysis went as follows. V and J genes were assigned to Demultiplexor-processed FASTQ reads by Decombinator through tag matching, with a single base-pair mismatch being allowed. UMIs were used by Collapsinator to correct both sequencing errors and frequency errors arising from PCR heterogeneity. CDR3Translator translated TCRs and extracted CDR3s from the conserved cysteine to the FGXG phenylalanine, flagging non-productive sequences. Gini, Shannon entropy and inverse Simpson indices were calculated on repertoires that had been subsampled to equal numbers of UMI-defined TCRs. Within the linear range, a power law was fitted by maximum likelihood to the distributions of clonotype abundance. Similar UMI counts, unique TCR numbers and clonal distributions were obtained with the pipeline and with MIGEC on one naive CD8 sample. The repertoires were searched for under 7,500 CMV-associated CDR3 sequences that had been compiled from VDJdb and a published dataset. TCRdb passed the public sequencing reads through fastp at Q25 and MiXCR, retaining productive beta sequences. Rows with a matching CDR3 protein are joined into one entry that keeps the most common DNA and genes. The authors' filters were not applied to this entry. Counted in this sample were 130,000 or so distinct CDR3 sequences; roughly 32% of them appeared once. 0.9% of the sample is in the top ten clones.

This clonotype was sampled from a human donor in good health. What was sequenced was central memory CD4+ T cells from blood. The sample's cell subset or site label, in plain terms: central memory, CD45RA- CD27+. The chain is made from TRBV6-1 and TRBJ1-1; 7 bases in the middle match TRBD1. For the CDR3, the sequence is CASSVDRAVTEAFF. Read as DNA, the sequence is TGTGCCAGCAGCGTTGACAGGGCGGTCACTGAAGCTTTCTTT.